These 28 T cell receptor beta chains originate from one sample sequenced in a study of identical twins. Using its own MiXCR run on the 5' RACE reads, TCRdb lists one record per CDR3 protein. The repertoire holds around 480,000 distinct CDR3 sequences, with 13% to 15% as singletons. These data also formed part of another study, on yellow fever vaccine responses in identical twins.

Source material: CD4+ T cells sorted from blood. Receptors originate from a woman aged 18-29 years in good health.

The rearrangement uses TRBV7-3 and TRBJ2-3; a possible D gene is TRBD1 (6 bases). The V and J ends lost 5 bases and 6 bases respectively, with 12 bases between them. Germline loops: CDR1 SGHTA, CDR2 FQGTGA. This CDR3 contains 13 residues. The CDR3 nucleotides read TGTGCCAGCAGCCCAACAGGGTCGGATACGCAGTATTTT. It yields the protein CASSPTGSDTQYF.

This clonotype has only a few counts. The chain is built from TRBV7-9 and TRBJ2-7; D is undetermined. With 1 base removed from V and 5 bases from J, the gap between germline ends came to 21 bases. Germline V gene sequence: CDR1 SEHNR, CDR2 FQNEAQ (reference sequence). The CDR3 totals 17 residues. CDR3 amino acids: CASSLGSPGRYMHEQYF. CDR3 DNA: TGTGCCAGCAGCTTAGGCTCCCCGGGTCGATATATGCACGAGCAGTACTTC.

This clonotype has a handful of counts. The CDR3 DNA sequence: TGCAGCGCCGCACAGGGTAGCTCCTACGAGCAGTACTTC. As protein: CSAAQGSSYEQYF. The V call is TRBV29-1, the J call TRBJ2-7; possible D gene TRBD1, 6 bases. The CDR3 is 13 amino acids. Germline values: CDR1 SQVTM, CDR2 ANQGSEA. V gave up 7 bases and J gave up 0 bases, with 13 bases separating them.

This clonotype was counted a few times. The V gene is TRBV5-1, the J gene TRBJ2-5; tentatively, D is TRBD2 (5 bases). The CDR3 length is 15 residues. Germline CDR1 and CDR2: SGHRS and YFSETQ. The V gene lost 4 bases and the J gene lost 2 bases, with 15 bases spanning the gap. DNA of the CDR3: TGCGCCAGCAGCAGGGCCCTTGGGGAGCAAGAGACCCAGTACTTC. Translation gives CASSRALGEQETQYF.

V and J are TRBV20-1 and TRBJ2-1; TRBD1 matches at 7 bases. Germline lookup yields CDR1 DFQATT and CDR2 SNEGSKA (reference sequence). The V segment lost 5 bases and the J segment 8 bases; nucleotides outside the gene matches: 9. This CDR3 is 13 amino acids long. CDR3 sequence: CSAAGTDKDEQFF. The CDR3 DNA follows: TGCAGTGCTGCCGGGACAGACAAAGATGAGCAGTTCTTC.

This clonotype showed up many times. This CDR3 is CASSLAGIITNEKLFF. The CDR3, as DNA: TGTGCCAGCAGTTTAGCGGGGATCATAACTAATGAAAAACTGTTTTTT. V is TRBV12-3 or TRBV12-4 and J is TRBJ1-4, with no clear D. Trimming shortened V by 0 bases and J by 1 base, and 9 bases separated the two germline ends. CDR3 length equals 16 residues.

CDR3 DNA sequence: TGTGCCAGCAGCTCCGCACAGGGACCCTACGAGCAGTACTTC. This codes for CASSSAQGPYEQYF. This chain links TRBV7-2 with TRBJ2-7; the D gene is possibly TRBD1 (6 bases). Between the trimmed V and J ends, which lost 4 bases and 2 bases, there was a span of 12 bases. The CDR3 is made up of 14 amino acids. The germline gives CDR1 SGHTA, CDR2 FQGNSA.

This clonotype was detected a few times. V and J are TRBV12-3 or TRBV12-4 and TRBJ2-1; D might be TRBD2 (6 bases). CDR3 length: 15 residues. V was pared by 3 bases and J by 2 bases, with 11 bases between. CDR3 in amino acids: CASSFVDYPYNEQFF. CDR3 nucleotides: TGTGCCAGCAGTTTTGTGGACTACCCCTACAATGAGCAGTTCTTC.

This clonotype was detected only a few times. This chain joins TRBV29-1 and TRBJ2-7; unclear D gene. Looked up from germline, CDR1 is SQVTM and CDR2 is ANQGSEA. V was shortened by 4 bases and J by 8 bases, with 15 bases between the two germline ends. This CDR3 is built from 12 residues. CDR3 loop: CSVARVGKKQYF. In DNA, the CDR3 is TGCAGCGTTGCCCGGGTGGGTAAAAAGCAGTACTTC.

This clonotype was detected a few times. The V call is TRBV7-2, the J call TRBJ2-7; 8 nucleotides line up with TRBD2. From germline, CDR1 is SGHTA and CDR2 FQGNSA. V lost 3 bases, J lost 2 bases, and 9 bases stayed unmatched. The CDR3 runs 16 residues. The CDR3 reads CASSFRPSGSPYEQYF. CDR3 DNA sequence: TGTGCCAGCAGCTTCCGCCCTAGCGGGTCACCCTACGAGCAGTACTTC.

This clonotype turned up a few times. V gene TRBV12-3 or TRBV12-4 combines with J gene TRBJ2-1, with a tentative D call TRBD2 (6 bases). This CDR3 has 14 amino acids. V was pared by 3 bases and J by 4 bases, with 10 bases between. CDR3: CASSLNSGYNEQFF. Here the CDR3 DNA reads TGTGCCAGCAGTTTGAATAGCGGATACAATGAGCAGTTCTTC.

The J gene is TRBJ1-6, the V gene TRBV2; no clear D gene. V shed 8 bases and J shed 0 bases, with 11 bases lying between them. Germline V gene lookup returns CDR1 SNHLY and CDR2 FYNNEI. There are 15 residues in the CDR3. The chain's CDR3 is CASRGFGSYNSPLHF. The CDR3 DNA reads TGTGCCAGCCGTGGTTTCGGCTCCTATAATTCACCCCTCCACTTT.

This clonotype turned up a few times. V gene TRBV20-1 combines with J gene TRBJ2-3; D not resolved. V lost 7 bases, J lost 2 bases, and 13 bases lay in between. Germline CDR1 reads DFQATT; CDR2 reads SNEGSKA (reference sequence). The length of the CDR3 is 13 residues. The CDR3 DNA reads as TGCAGTGGTCTAATCAACCCCACAGATACGCAGTATTTT. This sequence encodes CSGLINPTDTQYF.

This clonotype was seen a handful of times. J is TRBJ2-5 and V is TRBV20-1; 9 positions agree with TRBD2. The germline V gene has CDR1 DFQATT and CDR2 SNEGSKA (reference sequence). The junction had 2 bases not matched to a gene; V was cut back by 3 bases and J by 3 bases. This CDR3 comprises 13 residues. As DNA, the CDR3 is TGCAGTGCTAGGGGACTAGCTGAAGAGACCCAGTACTTC. Protein product: CSARGLAEETQYF.

This clonotype has more than one count but fewer than ten. The chain links TRBV6-5 to TRBJ2-4; D call uncertain. CDR1 and CDR2 (germline): MNHEY, SVGAGI. This CDR3 has 11 amino acids. Deletions cut 6 bases from V and 3 bases from J, with 3 bases between. CDR3 amino acids: CASRVKNIQYF. The CDR3 DNA reads TGTGCCAGCAGAGTCAAAAACATTCAGTACTTC.

This clonotype was picked up a small number of times. The rearrangement joins TRBV7-6 to TRBJ2-3, with 7 positions matching TRBD1. The CDR3 is 15 residues long. Losses at the gene ends were 6 bases for V and 4 bases for J; bases not matched to a gene: 10. The germline V gene encodes CDR1 SGHVS and CDR2 FNYEAQ. CDR3 coding DNA: TGTGCCAGCAGTCCAGGGACAGACAACGCAGATACGCAGTATTTT. Its protein product is CASSPGTDNADTQYF.

As for this clonotype: Germline is not matched at one junction end, which may reflect a read error. The chain links TRBV6-4 to TRBJ2-1; 8 bases align to TRBD2. CDR3 length: 16 amino acids. Germline V gene lookup returns CDR1 MRHNA and CDR2 SNTAGT. The CDR3 loop reads CASSYSGTSSYNEQFF. Written as DNA, the CDR3 is TGTGCCAGCAGTTACTCCGGGACTAGCTCCTACAATGAGCAGTTCTTC.

This clonotype turned up a few times. The chain couples TRBV7-9 to TRBJ2-1; the D is unclear. CDR1 is SEHNR and CDR2 is FQNEAQ in the germline V gene (reference sequence). Trimming took off 2 bases at V and 2 bases at J, with 13 bases between the two ends. The CDR3 extends over 16 amino acids. The CDR3 region has the DNA TGTGCCAGCAGCTTATGGGTAGCTCCCACCTACAATGAGCAGTTCTTC. It specifies CASSLWVAPTYNEQFF.

The genes are TRBV5-1 and TRBJ2-2, with 7 bases fitting TRBD1. The CDR3 is made up of 14 amino acids. V dropped 6 bases and J dropped 5; count of bases not matched to a gene: 7. Germline CDR1 SGHRS, CDR2 YFSETQ. The CDR3 nucleotides read TGCGCCAGCACGGACAGGTCAGGAACCGGGGAGCTGTTTTTT. Translation gives CASTDRSGTGELFF.

The chain has TRBV6-5 and TRBJ2-2; a possible D gene is TRBD2 (6 bases). Germline V gene sequence: CDR1 MNHEY, CDR2 SVGAGI. V was clipped by 2 bases and J by 1 base, with 14 bases between them. The CDR3 sequence is 17 residues long. CDR3 in amino acids: CASSYLGMGGNTGELFF. Here the CDR3 DNA reads TGTGCCAGCAGTTACCTCGGGATGGGGGGGAACACCGGGGAGCTGTTTTTT.

This clonotype was observed a few times. The chain is built from TRBV10-3 and TRBJ1-2, with a possible D match to TRBD1 (6 bases). V was cut by 9 bases and J by 4 bases, with 15 bases left in between. CDR3 size: 13 residues. Germline lookup yields CDR1 ENHRY and CDR2 SYGVKD. The CDR3 DNA reads as TGTGCCATACCCCGGACAGAGACCTATGGCTACACCTTC. This sequence encodes CAIPRTETYGYTF.

This clonotype was picked up a small number of times. V is TRBV5-6 and J is TRBJ2-3; TRBD2 matches at 10 bases. This CDR3 comprises 15 residues. Germline CDR1 and CDR2: SGHDT and YYEEEE. Losses at the gene ends were 4 bases for V and 6 bases for J; bases not matched to a gene: 8. The CDR3 loop is CASSGLAVGRDTQYF. The CDR3 DNA sequence: TGTGCCAGCAGCGGACTAGCGGTGGGGCGGGATACGCAGTATTTT.

This clonotype was detected many times. V gene TRBV12-3 or TRBV12-4 combines with J gene TRBJ2-1, with D unresolved. Trimming cost V 10 bases and J 7 bases, with 23 bases left between them. The CDR3 sequence is 15 residues long. CDR3 DNA: TGTGCCACCTTGAAGGAGCGAGCGACGACAAATGAGCAGTTCTTC. It specifies CATLKERATTNEQFF.

This sequence joins TRBV3-1 and TRBJ2-3; the D gene could be TRBD1 or TRBD2 (5 bases each). The V end lost 2 bases, the J end lost 0 bases, and 15 bases lay between the germline ends. The CDR3 extends over 17 amino acids. Per germline, CDR1 LGHDT and CDR2 YNNKEL (reference sequence). For the CDR3, the DNA is TGTGCCAGCAGCCAATTCCCCGGGACGGCTAGCACAGATACGCAGTATTTT. It is translated as CASSQFPGTASTDTQYF.

This clonotype was found many times. The J gene is TRBJ1-3, the V gene TRBV12-3 or TRBV12-4; D gene ambiguous. V gave up 2 bases and J gave up 9 bases, with 5 bases separating them. CDR3 length: 11 amino acids. For the CDR3, the DNA is TGTGCCAGCAGTTTACTAGGCACCATATATTTT. It is translated as CASSLLGTIYF.

The V and J genes are TRBV20-1 and TRBJ2-3; no clear D gene. In germline, CDR1 is DFQATT, CDR2 SNEGSKA (reference sequence). The CDR3 loop spans 12 amino acids. With 3 bases removed from V and 5 bases from J, the gap between germline ends came to 9 bases. As DNA, the CDR3 is TGCAGTGCTAGTGAAGAGGAAGATACGCAGTATTTT. Its translation: CSASEEEDTQYF.

The chain couples TRBV28 to TRBJ2-1; 10 bases fit TRBD2. The trim removed 3 bases at V and 6 bases at J, leaving 5 bases unmatched. CDR3 size: 15 residues. Per the germline V gene, CDR1 is MDHEN and CDR2 is SYDVKM. The CDR3 DNA follows: TGTGCCAGCAGTTTTCTAGCGGGAGCGGTCAATGAGCAGTTCTTC. It specifies CASSFLAGAVNEQFF.

This clonotype was counted only a few times. The rearrangement joins TRBV7-9 to TRBJ1-5; TRBD1 matches 10 bases. Germline-derived CDR1 and CDR2 are SEHNR and FQNEAQ (reference sequence). J lost 1 base, V lost 3 bases, and 3 bases had no gene match. This CDR3 comprises 16 residues. The CDR3 region is CASSFGDRGSNQPQHF. The CDR3 coding sequence is TGTGCCAGCAGCTTTGGGGACAGGGGAAGCAATCAGCCCCAGCATTTT.